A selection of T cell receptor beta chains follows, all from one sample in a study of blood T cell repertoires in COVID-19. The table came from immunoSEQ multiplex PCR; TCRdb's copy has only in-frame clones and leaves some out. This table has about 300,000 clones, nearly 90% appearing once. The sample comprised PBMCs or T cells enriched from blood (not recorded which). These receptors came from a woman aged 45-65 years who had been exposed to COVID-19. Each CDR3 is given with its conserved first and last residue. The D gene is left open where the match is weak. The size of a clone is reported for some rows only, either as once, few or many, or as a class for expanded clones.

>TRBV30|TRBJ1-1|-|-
TGTGCCTGGAGCGAGAGCACTGAAGCTTTCTTT
CAWSESTEAFF
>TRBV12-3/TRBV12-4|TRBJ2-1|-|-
TGTGCCAGCAGTTTCAGGGAAAATGAGCAGTTCTTC
CASSFRENEQFF
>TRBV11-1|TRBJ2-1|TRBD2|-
TGTGCCAGCAGCCAAAGTCCGACTAGCGGGGGTAATGAGCAGTTCTTC
CASSQSPTSGGNEQFF
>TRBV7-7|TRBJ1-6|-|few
TGTGCTAGCAGCTTATTCTTGGTGGGAGACGATTCACCCCTCCACTTT
CASSLFLVGDDSPLHF
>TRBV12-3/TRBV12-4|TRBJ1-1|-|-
TGTGCCAGCAGTGGGACTTACACTGAAGCTTTCTTT
CASSGTYTEAFF
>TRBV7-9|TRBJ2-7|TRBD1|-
TGTGCCAGCAGCCCCCGGGGGGACAGGGATATCAACGAGCAGTACTTC
CASSPRGDRDINEQYF
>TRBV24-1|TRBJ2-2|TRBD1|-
TGTGCCACCAGTGACCCTCCGGGACAGGGGGGCACCGGGGAGCTGTTTTTT
CATSDPPGQGGTGELFF
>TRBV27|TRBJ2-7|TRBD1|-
TGTGCCAGCAGTTCCCGACCGACAGGGAACGAGCAGTACTTC
CASSSRPTGNEQYF
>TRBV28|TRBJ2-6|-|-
TGTGCCAGCAGTTTAAACACGGGGACTGGGGCCAACGTCCTGACTTTC
CASSLNTGTGANVLTF
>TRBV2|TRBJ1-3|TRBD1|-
TGTGCCAGCAGTCCCGACAGGGCCGGAAACACCATATATTTT
CASSPDRAGNTIYF
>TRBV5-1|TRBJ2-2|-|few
TGCGCCAGCAGCTTGGTGGGCCTACCCGGGGAGCTGTTTTTT
CASSLVGLPGELFF
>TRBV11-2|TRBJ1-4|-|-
TGTGCCAGCAGCTTAGGCAGTAATGAAAAACTGTTTTTT
CASSLGSNEKLFF
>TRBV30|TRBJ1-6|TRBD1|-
TGTGCCTGGAGCACCCGACGCTCAGGGGGAAATTCACCCCTCCACTTT
CAWSTRRSGGNSPLHF
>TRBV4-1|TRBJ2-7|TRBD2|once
TGCGCCAGCAGCCAAGACTGGATGCGGGGGATAAACTCCTACGAGCAGTACTTC
CASSQDWMRGINSYEQYF
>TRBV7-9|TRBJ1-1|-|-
TGTGCCAGCAGCTTAAACCAGGCTAACACTGAAGCTTTCTTT
CASSLNQANTEAFF
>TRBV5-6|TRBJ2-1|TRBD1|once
TGTGCCAGCAGCTACGGACAGGGGGTTATTGAGCAGTTCTTC
CASSYGQGVIEQFF
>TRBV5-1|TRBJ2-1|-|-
TGCGCCAGCAGCTTGGAGGGAGTAGGCAATGAGCAGTTCTTC
CASSLEGVGNEQFF
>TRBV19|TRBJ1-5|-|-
TGTGCCAGTAGTATCAATGGGCCTAAAGTTCAGCCCCAGCATTTT
CASSINGPKVQPQHF
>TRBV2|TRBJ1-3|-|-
TGTGCCAGCAGTGTTTTTGACAGCGCCTCTGGAAACACCATATATTTT
CASSVFDSASGNTIYF
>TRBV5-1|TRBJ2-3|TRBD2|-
TGCGCCAGCAGCTACGACGGGGGGAACACAGATACGCAGTATTTT
CASSYDGGNTDTQYF
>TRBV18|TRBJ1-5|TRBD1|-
TGTGCCAGCTCACCGGGACAGCTATTCAATCAGCCCCAGCATTTT
CASSPGQLFNQPQHF
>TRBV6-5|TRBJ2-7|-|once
TGTGCCAGCAGTTACTCGGGCAACTCCTACGAGCAGTACTTC
CASSYSGNSYEQYF
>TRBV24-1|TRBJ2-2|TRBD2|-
TGTGCCACCAGTGACCCCGGACTAGCGGGGGGGCGAAGGTCTGGGGAGCTGTTTTTT
CATSDPGLAGGRRSGELFF
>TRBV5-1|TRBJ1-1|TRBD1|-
TGCGCCAGCAGCTTGGTGCCGGGACAGGGCACTGAAGCTTTCTTT
CASSLVPGQGTEAFF
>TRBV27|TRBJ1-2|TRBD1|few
TGTGCCAGCAGACCGACGGGACAGGGGAGTGGCTACACCTTC
CASRPTGQGSGYTF
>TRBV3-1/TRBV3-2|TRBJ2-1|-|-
TGTGCCAGCAGCCATGACTATACTCCCGGCTTGTACAATGAGCAGTTCTTC
CASSHDYTPGLYNEQFF
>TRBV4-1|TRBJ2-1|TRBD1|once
TGCGCCAGCAGCCCCCGGGACAGGGAAAATGAGCAGTTCTTC
CASSPRDRENEQFF
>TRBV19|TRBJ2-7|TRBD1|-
TGTGCCAGTAGTATCGGACAGGGCGGAGTCCACGAGCAGTACTTC
CASSIGQGGVHEQYF
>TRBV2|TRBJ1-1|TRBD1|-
TGTGCCAGTTATTGGACAGGGCGGGCTTTCTTT
CASYWTGRAFF